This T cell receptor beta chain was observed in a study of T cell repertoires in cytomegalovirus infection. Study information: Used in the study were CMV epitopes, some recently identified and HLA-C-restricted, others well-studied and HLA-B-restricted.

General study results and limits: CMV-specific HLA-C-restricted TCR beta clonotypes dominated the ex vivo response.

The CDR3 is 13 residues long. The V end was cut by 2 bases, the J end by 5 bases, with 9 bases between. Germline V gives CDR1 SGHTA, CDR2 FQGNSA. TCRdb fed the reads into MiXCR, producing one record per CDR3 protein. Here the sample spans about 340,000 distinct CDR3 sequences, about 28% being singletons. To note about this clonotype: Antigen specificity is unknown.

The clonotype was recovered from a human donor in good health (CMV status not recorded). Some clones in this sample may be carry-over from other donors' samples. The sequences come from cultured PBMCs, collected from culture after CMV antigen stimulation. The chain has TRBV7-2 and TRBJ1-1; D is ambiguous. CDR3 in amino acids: CASSLPTVTEAFF. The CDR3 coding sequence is TGTGCCAGCAGCTTACCGACGGTAACTGAAGCTTTCTTT.